Below are 5 T cell receptor beta chains sequenced from a single sample in a study of response to subunit inactivated influenza vaccine. TCRdb re-called the RT-PCR reads through MiXCR, storing one row per CDR3 protein. The sample yields hundreds of thousands of distinct CDR3 sequences, roughly 10% seen once. This same sample was also taken into another study, of T cells expressing NK-cell markers. As reported in that work: TCR beta libraries carry UMIs added by 5'RACE template switching.

Source: PBMCs from blood, taken on the day of vaccination. The receptors were gathered from a man aged 45-65 years who received an inactivated influenza vaccine.

The rearrangement uses TRBV6-5 and TRBJ1-1; a possible D gene is TRBD1 (6 bases). Germline V gene data show CDR1 as MNHEY and CDR2 as SVGAGI. Trimming left V 2 bases short and J 1 base short, with 11 bases between. The CDR3 is 15 residues long. The CDR3 reads CASSYEQGRNTEAFF. CDR3 nucleotides: TGTGCCAGCAGTTACGAACAGGGAAGGAACACTGAAGCTTTCTTT.

This clonotype was seen a few times. This chain connects TRBV4-2 to TRBJ1-1; D ambiguous. Trimming shortened V by 0 bases and J by 3 bases, and 11 bases separated the two germline ends. The germline CDR1 and CDR2 sequences are LGHNA and YNFKEQ. The CDR3 sequence is 15 residues long. DNA for the CDR3: TGTGCCAGCAGCCAAGAAGGGATCCGGGACACTGAAGCTTTCTTT. Translation: CASSQEGIRDTEAFF.

This clonotype was detected ten times or more. V usage is TRBV5-1 and J usage is TRBJ2-7; 9 bases fit TRBD1. With V trimmed by 3 bases and J by 4 bases, 8 bases remained unmatched. The length of the CDR3 is 15 residues. Germline CDR1 and CDR2: SGHRS and YFSETQ. CDR3 residues: CASSYGGTGLYEQYF. For the CDR3, the DNA is TGCGCCAGCAGCTATGGAGGGACAGGGCTTTACGAGCAGTACTTC.

The chain employs TRBV19 and TRBJ2-2; D remains unclear. The CDR3 contains 15 residues. Germline CDR1 reads LNHDA; CDR2 reads SQIVND (reference sequence). V lost 7 bases and J lost 0, with 12 bases in between. The CDR3 DNA sequence: TGTGCCAGTAAACCCAGGAGAGCGAACACCGGGGAGCTGTTTTTT. Its protein is CASKPRRANTGELFF.

This clonotype showed up just a few times. The gene calls are TRBV7-9 and TRBJ2-7, with 7 bases that match TRBD1. The junction had 7 bases not matched to a gene; V was cut back by 5 bases and J by 12 bases. Per germline, CDR1 SEHNR and CDR2 FQNEAQ (reference sequence). The CDR3 length is 11 residues. CDR3 loop: CASSPRQGLYF. CDR3 sequence (DNA): TGTGCCAGCAGCCCTCGACAGGGTTTGTACTTC.